Here is one T cell receptor (beta chain) with its context. This clone was detected a few times. Its specific antigen is unknown. No base quality information exists; no much larger clone differs at one position. At the junction V is shortened by 7 bases and J by 7 bases, with 16 bases in between. Reading from cysteine to phenylalanine, the CDR3 counts 13 amino acids. Solely the CDR3 DNA is kept, with 39 bases framed from the first base. Via the germline V gene, CDR1 is SNHLY and CDR2 FYNNEI. This entry is derived from a study of T cell responses to AZD1222 COVID-19 vaccine (dated by TCRdb to the early 2020s). In terms of the full investigation: A total of under 250 trial participants underwent TCR sequencing, of whom about 210 had received two doses of AZD1222 and around 25 had received two doses of the MenACWY control vaccine. Enrollment into the trials was organized by age into subgroups of 18-55, 56-69 and 70-plus years, and those subgroups contained roughly 160, 29 and 62 TCR-sequenced participants, respectively.

The study at large found these results: Participants were mostly white British, with more females than males. The authors suggested clonal diversity may have been underestimated. Only five or six AZD1222 recipients were SARS-CoV-2 seropositive at baseline, limiting conclusions about previously exposed vaccinees. The 56-69-year group was small, and its depth increase did not reach significance, likely because of low power. A significant rise in spike-specific TCR breadth and depth was observed after two AZD1222 doses relative to day 0 and relative to MenACWY recipients. Vaccine-associated CD4 TCRs spanned the whole spike protein, with dominant responses in regions 160-218 and 743-854. Nearly half of unique spike-specific TCRs reportedly recognized epitopes outside regions mutated in the B.1.351 and B.1.1.7 variants. Because no day 14 peak-response samples were available, repertoires were characterized only after the peak T cell response.

The CDR3 regions of human TCRbeta chains were analyzed by immunosequencing. Regarding the original processing steps: Repertoire TCRs were checked for matches against a reference library of SARS-CoV-2-specific TCRs that had been generated using the MIRA antigen-specificity platform. Breadth meant the fraction of unique TCRs that were SARS-CoV-2-associated, whereas depth meant the fraction of total T cells that were SARS-CoV-2-associated. Using the MIRA data, each spike-specific TCR was assigned both to the spike region to which the TCR was reactive and to a CD4 or CD8 class. Log10-transformed breadth and depth values were compared by one-way ANOVA with Sidak's multiple comparisons tests. This is the immuneACCESS table as TCRdb keeps it, with only in-frame sequences that have V and J called. A part of the clones is gone; compared with another copy, unresolved V genes explain less than half, and the rest is unexplained. Clonal size and the V and J genes are those of that table, whereas D and trimming came from the DNA. The sample yields under 150,000 clones; 80% to 90% were counted once. In total, the top ten clones hold roughly 8.9% of the sample.

Explained via the paper, the time point label denotes: about 28 days (+/-7) after the second vaccine dose. AZD1222 recipients given second doses at about 4 weeks or at about 12 weeks were pooled, since spike-specific TCR depth and breadth were not found to differ between the two schedules. Vaccinee samples were obtained from the UK trials COV001 and COV002, which included a single-blind randomized controlled phase 2/3 trial of AZD1222 (ChAdOx1 nCoV-19) in healthy adults. For TCRbeta chain sequencing, PBMC samples from trial participants were taken at day 0 and at day 28 after the second dose. This clonotype was obtained from an adult who received the AZD1222 COVID-19 vaccine. The sequence links TRBV2 to TRBJ1-1; a tentative D call is TRBD1 (6 bases match). The source material was peripheral blood, sampled 28 days after the second AZD1222 dose. The DNA reads as follows: TGTGCCAGCATGACGGACAGAAATAGTGAAGCTTTCTTT. Its translation reads: CASMTDRNSEAFF.